This entry lists 20 T cell receptor beta chains sequenced from one sample in a study of blood T cell repertoires in COVID-19. Generated by immunoSEQ multiplex PCR, the TCRdb table keeps only in-frame clones and is missing some. In the table there are roughly 48,000 clones, around four fifths of which are singletons. Sequencing was done on a sample of peripheral blood. Every receptor here comes from a man aged 65 to 85 with acute or convalescent COVID-19.

This sequence joins TRBV6-2 or TRBV6-3 and TRBJ2-7; 8 positions match TRBD1. Germline values: CDR1 MNHEY, CDR2 SVGEGT. The CDR3 is 14 amino acids. After removal of 5 bases from V and 5 bases from J, the junction contained 8 bases not matched to a gene. CDR3: CASSNRDRKNEQYF. Written as DNA, the CDR3 is TGTGCCAGCAGTAACCGGGACAGGAAGAACGAGCAGTACTTC.

The chain carries TRBV3-1 (or the pseudogene TRBV3-2) and TRBJ1-5; D gene ambiguous. Germline lookup yields CDR1 LGHDT and CDR2 YNNKEL (reference sequence). Deletions cut 2 bases from V and 0 bases from J, with 8 bases between. The CDR3 loop spans 15 amino acids. CDR3 amino acids: CASSQFYRSNQPQHF. In DNA, the CDR3 is TGTGCCAGCAGCCAATTCTACCGTAGCAATCAGCCCCAGCATTTT.

In its sample, this clone was seen a few times. The chain couples TRBV15 to TRBJ2-7, with 7 bases lining up with TRBD1. V was pared by 3 bases and J by 6 bases, with 5 bases of the junction left unmatched. CDR1 and CDR2 (germline): LNHNV, YYDKDF (reference sequence). The CDR3 has 13 amino acids. CDR3 in amino acids: CATSRATGFEQYF. CDR3 nucleotide sequence: TGTGCCACCAGCAGGGCGACAGGGTTCGAGCAGTACTTC.

The chain joins TRBV3-1 (or the pseudogene TRBV3-2) to TRBJ2-1, with D possibly TRBD2 on 6 matching bases. V was trimmed by 1 base and J by 4 bases, leaving 8 bases between them. The germline V gene encodes CDR1 LGHDT and CDR2 YNNKEL (reference sequence). This CDR3 is 14 amino acids long. CDR3 loop: CASSQVGTYNEQFF. CDR3 DNA: TGTGCCAGCAGCCAAGTTGGGACTTACAATGAGCAGTTCTTC.

The chain links TRBV7-9 to TRBJ2-7; D remains unclear. Between the trimmed V and J ends, which lost 0 bases and 3 bases, there was a span of 9 bases. The V gene's germline CDR1 is SEHNR and CDR2 FQNEAQ (reference sequence). CDR3 length: 14 residues. For the CDR3, the DNA is TGTGCCAGCAGCTTAGCTTCTAGTCGCTACGAGCAGTACTTC. The encoded protein is CASSLASSRYEQYF.

This clone showed up just once. This chain links TRBV13 with TRBJ2-2; D gene uncertain. This CDR3 has 16 amino acids. CDR1 is PRHDT and CDR2 is FYEKMQ in the germline V gene (reference sequence). Deletions cut 5 bases from V and 0 bases from J, with 13 bases between. As DNA, the CDR3 is TGTGCCAGCAGCCAACGACGGAGCGCGAACACCGGGGAGCTGTTTTTT. Translation gives CASSQRRSANTGELFF.

The rearrangement joins TRBV5-1 to TRBJ2-7, with TRBD1 matching over 9 bases. Germline V gene lookup returns CDR1 SGHRS and CDR2 YFSETQ. This CDR3 spans 14 amino acids. The ends lost 5 bases at V and 0 bases at J; junction bases unmatched: 3. CDR3 region: CASRGTGSSYEQYF. The CDR3 DNA follows: TGCGCCAGCAGAGGGACAGGGTCCTCCTACGAGCAGTACTTC. The full variable domain, with the rest looked up from reference TRBV5-1 and TRBJ2-7, is KAGVTQTPRYLIKTRGQQVTLSCSPISGHRSVSWYQQTPGQGLQFLFEYFSETQRNKGNFPGRFSGRQFSNSRSEMNVSTLELGDSALYLCASRGTGSSYEQYFGPGTRLTVT.

V usage is TRBV7-6 and J usage is TRBJ2-1, with D tentatively TRBD2 (5 bases). Germline CDR1 reads SGHVS; CDR2 reads FNYEAQ. V was cut by 1 base and J by 4 bases, with 14 bases left in between. The CDR3 spans 16 residues. The CDR3 DNA is TGTGCCAGCAGCTTAGGAGAGCTGGACTTTTACAATGAGCAGTTCTTC. Protein sequence: CASSLGELDFYNEQFF.

This chain connects TRBV6-5 to TRBJ2-1; 9 bases are a match to TRBD2. This CDR3 is 14 amino acids long. V shed 8 bases, J shed 2 bases, and the junction held 4 bases outside the gene matches. The germline V gene encodes CDR1 MNHEY and CDR2 SVGAGI. The CDR3 here is CASCSGRAYNEQFF. The CDR3 nucleotides read TGTGCCAGCTGTAGCGGGAGAGCCTACAATGAGCAGTTCTTC.

This clone appeared a single time. The chain is built from TRBV12-3 or TRBV12-4 and TRBJ2-3; D not resolved. The CDR3 has 11 amino acids. V was shortened by 2 bases and J by 6 bases, with 3 bases between the two germline ends. The CDR3 loop reads CASSLQDTQYF. In nucleotides, the CDR3 is TGTGCCAGCAGTTTACAGGATACGCAGTATTTT.

The chain recombines TRBV19 with TRBJ1-6; 7 positions match TRBD1. CDR1 is LNHDA, CDR2 SQIVND, per germline (reference sequence). The CDR3 is 15 residues long. The trim removed 6 bases at V and 10 bases at J, leaving 12 bases unmatched. This chain's CDR3 is CASRGQGGYGSPLHF. The CDR3 bases are TGTGCCAGTAGGGGCCAGGGGGGCTACGGATCACCCCTCCACTTT. The variable domain in full, with the rest retrieved from reference TRBV19 and TRBJ1-6, is DGGITQSPKYLFRKEGQNVTLSCEQNLNHDAMYWYRQDPGQGLRLIYYSQIVNDFQKGDIAEGYSVSREKKESFPLTVTSAQKNPTAFYLCASRGQGGYGSPLHFGNGTRLTVT.

The chain employs TRBV4-3 and TRBJ1-2; D not certain. Germline values: CDR1 LGHNA, CDR2 YSLEER. CDR3 length: 14 amino acids. The V and J ends lost 0 bases and 7 bases respectively, with 12 bases between them. The CDR3 DNA sequence: TGCGCCAGCAGCCAAGATCCCGGGTCGGGTGGCTACACCTTC. The encoded protein is CASSQDPGSGGYTF.

V and J are TRBV3-1 (or the pseudogene TRBV3-2) and TRBJ2-7; 7 bases are a match to TRBD1. Losses at the gene ends were 3 bases for V and 1 base for J; bases not matched to a gene: 0. There are 13 residues in the CDR3. From germline, CDR1 is LGHDT and CDR2 YNNKEL (reference sequence). The CDR3 region is CASSQDRSYEQYF. The CDR3 bases are TGTGCCAGCAGCCAGGACAGGTCCTACGAGCAGTACTTC.

This clone was detected once. The V and J genes are TRBV7-2 and TRBJ1-6; D call uncertain. CDR1 and CDR2 (germline): SGHTA, FQGNSA. V lost 5 bases and J lost 7, with 6 bases in between. The CDR3 sequence is 12 residues long. This CDR3 is CASSLANSPLHF. CDR3 nucleotide sequence: TGTGCCAGCAGCCTCGCGAATTCACCCCTCCACTTT. Variable domain in full (rest from reference TRBV7-2 and TRBJ1-6): GAGVSQSPSNKVTEKGKDVELRCDPISGHTALYWYRQSLGQGLEFLIYFQGNSAPDKSGLPSDRFSAERTGGSVSTLTIQRTQQEDSAVYLCASSLANSPLHFGNGTRLTVT.

This clone is a singleton in its sample. The CDR3 region has the DNA TGTGCCAGCTCACCATCAGGGCACACCTACGAGCAGTACTTC. Protein product: CASSPSGHTYEQYF. The J gene is TRBJ2-7, the V gene TRBV18; possible D gene TRBD1, 5 bases. This CDR3 is built from 14 residues. V was cut by 2 bases and J by 2 bases, with 10 bases left in between. Germline V gene lookup returns CDR1 KGHSH and CDR2 LQKENI.

The rearrangement uses TRBV29-1 and TRBJ2-4, with D possibly matching TRBD1 (6 bases). The germline gives CDR1 SQVTM, CDR2 ANQGSEA. The CDR3 is 16 residues long. Trimming left V 0 bases short and J 0 bases short, with 12 bases between. The CDR3 DNA reads as TGCAGCGTTGAAGATATGGGGGCTCAAGCCAAAAACATTCAGTACTTC. Amino acids: CSVEDMGAQAKNIQYF.

This clone was seen just once. The genes are TRBV5-4 and TRBJ2-1; 8 positions agree with TRBD2. The V gene end was trimmed by 5 bases and the J gene end by 5 bases; junction bases not matched to a gene: 9. CDR1 is SGHNT, CDR2 YYREEE, per germline (reference sequence). The CDR3 totals 15 residues. CDR3 amino acids: CASRPRSGGDNEQFF. CDR3 nucleotide sequence: TGTGCCAGCAGGCCCCGGTCGGGGGGGGACAATGAGCAGTTCTTC.

This rearrangement joins TRBV4-2 to TRBJ1-1, with D possibly being TRBD1 (5 bases). Germline V gives CDR1 LGHNA, CDR2 YNFKEQ. The CDR3 consists of 15 residues. Trimming pared 6 bases from V and 5 bases from J, leaving 19 bases between. CDR3 sequence (DNA): TGTGCCAGCAGAGCCCGGAGCAGGGCAGGGACTGAAGCTTTCTTT. Protein: CASRARSRAGTEAFF.

The CDR3, as DNA: TGCAGTGCTAGTCGAGACAGGAAAAACACCATATATTTT. It specifies CSASRDRKNTIYF. V gene TRBV20-1 combines with J gene TRBJ1-3, with D possibly being TRBD1 (6 bases). Trimming stripped 3 bases from V and 6 bases from J, with 12 bases between. Germline V gives CDR1 DFQATT, CDR2 SNEGSKA (reference sequence). The CDR3 extends over 13 amino acids.

This rearrangement joins TRBV19 to TRBJ2-7; 9 positions agree with TRBD2. Trimming at V came to 4 bases and at J to 7 bases, leaving 8 bases not matched to a gene. There are 14 residues in the CDR3. Germline V CDR1 and CDR2: LNHDA, SQIVND (reference sequence). In nucleotides, the CDR3 is TGTGCCAGTAGTAGACTAGCGGACATCAGGGAGCAGTACTTC. It specifies CASSRLADIREQYF.